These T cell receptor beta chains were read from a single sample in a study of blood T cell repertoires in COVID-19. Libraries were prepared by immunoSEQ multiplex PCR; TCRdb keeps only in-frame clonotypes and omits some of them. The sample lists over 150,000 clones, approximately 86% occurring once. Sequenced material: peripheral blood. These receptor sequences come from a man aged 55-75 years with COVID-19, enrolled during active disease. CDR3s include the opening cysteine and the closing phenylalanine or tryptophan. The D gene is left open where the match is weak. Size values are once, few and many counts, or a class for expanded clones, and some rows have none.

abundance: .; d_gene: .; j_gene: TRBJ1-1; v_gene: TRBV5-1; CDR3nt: TGCGCCAGCAGCTTGGGCGGGAGCACTGAAGCTTTCTTT; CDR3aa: CASSLGGSTEAFF
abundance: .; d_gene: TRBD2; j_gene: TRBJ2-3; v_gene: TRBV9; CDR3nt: TGTGCCAGCAGCCCTCGCCTAGCGGGAGGTGTGGGGGGCACAGATACGCAGTATTTT; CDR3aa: CASSPRLAGGVGGTDTQYF
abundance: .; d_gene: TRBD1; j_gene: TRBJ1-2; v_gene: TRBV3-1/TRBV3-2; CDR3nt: TGTGCCAGCAGCCCATACACAGGGGGGGATGGCTACACCTTC; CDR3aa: CASSPYTGGDGYTF
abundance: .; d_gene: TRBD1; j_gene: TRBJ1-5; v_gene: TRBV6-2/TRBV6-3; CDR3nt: TGTGCCAGCAGTAAGACAGGGGGCCTTCAGCCCCAGCATTTT; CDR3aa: CASSKTGGLQPQHF
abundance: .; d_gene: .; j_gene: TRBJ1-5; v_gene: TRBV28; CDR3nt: TGTGCCAGCAGCGTTCCACGGGGGAATCAGCCCCAGCATTTT; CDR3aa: CASSVPRGNQPQHF
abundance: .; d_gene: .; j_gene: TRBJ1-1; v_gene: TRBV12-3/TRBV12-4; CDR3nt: TGTGCCAGCGGACTTTCTGGCGCACCTGAAGCTTTCTTT; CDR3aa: CASGLSGAPEAFF
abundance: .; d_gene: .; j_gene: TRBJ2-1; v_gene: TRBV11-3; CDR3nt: TGTGCCAGCAGCTTGGGCAGACACTCCTACAATGAGCAGTTCTTC; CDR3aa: CASSLGRHSYNEQFF
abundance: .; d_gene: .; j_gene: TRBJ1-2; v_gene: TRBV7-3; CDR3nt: TGTGCCAGCACCGCTGATGGCTTTGGAGGCTATGGCTACACCTTC; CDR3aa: CASTADGFGGYGYTF
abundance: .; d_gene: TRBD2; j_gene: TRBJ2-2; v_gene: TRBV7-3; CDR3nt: TGTGCCAGCAGCTTATTTAGCGGGTTTAGGAACACCGGGGAGCTGTTTTTT; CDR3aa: CASSLFSGFRNTGELFF
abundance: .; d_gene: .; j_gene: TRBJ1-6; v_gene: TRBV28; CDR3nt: TGTGCCACATCGAGCGGCTCCCATAATTCACCCCTCCACTTT; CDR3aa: CATSSGSHNSPLHF
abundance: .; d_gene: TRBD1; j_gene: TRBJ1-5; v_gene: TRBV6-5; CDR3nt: TGTGCCAGCAGCGGACAGGTCGGCAATCAGCCCCAGCATTTT; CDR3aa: CASSGQVGNQPQHF
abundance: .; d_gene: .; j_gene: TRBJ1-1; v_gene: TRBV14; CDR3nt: TGTGCCAGCAGCCAAGCCTTGAACACTGAAGCTTTCTTT; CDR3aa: CASSQALNTEAFF
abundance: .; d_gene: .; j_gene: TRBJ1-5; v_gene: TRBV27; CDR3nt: TGTGCCAGCAGTCTAGACGGTTATAGCAATCAGCCCCAGCATTTT; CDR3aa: CASSLDGYSNQPQHF
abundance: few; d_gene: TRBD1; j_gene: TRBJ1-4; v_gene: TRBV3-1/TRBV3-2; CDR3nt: TGTGCCAGTATGGGACAGGGGAATGAAAAACTGTTTTTT; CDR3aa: CASMGQGNEKLFF
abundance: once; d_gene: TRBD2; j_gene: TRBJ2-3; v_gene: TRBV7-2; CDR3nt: TGTGCCAGCAGCTCACTAGCGGGGGAGTTCACAGATACGCAGTATTTT; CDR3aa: CASSSLAGEFTDTQYF
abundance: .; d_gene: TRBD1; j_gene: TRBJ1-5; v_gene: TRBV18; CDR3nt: TGTGCCAGCTCACCTGAGTCGACAGGGGGCATTCAGCCCCAGCATTTT; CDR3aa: CASSPESTGGIQPQHF
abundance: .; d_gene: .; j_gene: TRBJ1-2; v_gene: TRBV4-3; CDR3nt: TGCGCCAGCAGCCAAGAAATACGCATTAGTGGCTACACCTTC; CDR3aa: CASSQEIRISGYTF
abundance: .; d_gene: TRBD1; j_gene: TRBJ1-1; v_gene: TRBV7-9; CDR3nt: TGTGCCAGCAGCATCAAGACAGGGAGGAACACTGAAGCTTTCTTT; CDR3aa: CASSIKTGRNTEAFF
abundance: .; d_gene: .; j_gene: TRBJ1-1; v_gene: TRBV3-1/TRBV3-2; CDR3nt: TGTGCCAGCAGCCAAGTTTCAGGGTTCGCTGAAGCTTTCTTT; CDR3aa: CASSQVSGFAEAFF
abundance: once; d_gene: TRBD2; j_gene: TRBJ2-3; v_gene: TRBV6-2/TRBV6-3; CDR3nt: TGTGCCAGCAGCACCTTAAGGACTAGCGGCCCCGATACGCAGTATTTT; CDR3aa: CASSTLRTSGPDTQYF
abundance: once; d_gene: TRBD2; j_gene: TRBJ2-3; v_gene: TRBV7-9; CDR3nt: TGTGCCAGCAGCTCGGGACTAGCGGGGGGCACAGATACGCAGTATTTT; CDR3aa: CASSSGLAGGTDTQYF
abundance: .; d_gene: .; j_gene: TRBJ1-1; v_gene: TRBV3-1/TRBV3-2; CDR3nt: TGTGCCAGCAGTAGACAGAACACTGAAGCTTTCTTT; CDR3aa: CASSRQNTEAFF
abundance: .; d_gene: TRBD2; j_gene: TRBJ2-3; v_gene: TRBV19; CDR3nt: TGTGCCAGTAGTATAGATCCCCAAGCGGGGGTCACAGATACGCAGTATTTT; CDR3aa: CASSIDPQAGVTDTQYF
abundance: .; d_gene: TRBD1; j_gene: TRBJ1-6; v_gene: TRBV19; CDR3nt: TGTGCCAGTCGAGACCCGGGACAGAATTCACCCCTCCACTTT; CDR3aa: CASRDPGQNSPLHF
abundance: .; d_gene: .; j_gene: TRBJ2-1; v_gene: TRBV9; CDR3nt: TGTGCCAGCAGCGTAGGCCGGGGAGCCTACAATGAGCAGTTCTTC; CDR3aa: CASSVGRGAYNEQFF
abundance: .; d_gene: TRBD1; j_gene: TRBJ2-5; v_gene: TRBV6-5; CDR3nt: TGTGCCAGCAGTTTCCGGGCGGGACAGGGAAGAGAGACCCAGTACTTC; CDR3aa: CASSFRAGQGRETQYF
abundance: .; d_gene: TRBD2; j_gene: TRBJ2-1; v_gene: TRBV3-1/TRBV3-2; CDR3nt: TGTGCCAGCAGCCGGGGACTAGCGCCGTACAATGAGCAGTTCTTC; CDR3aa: CASSRGLAPYNEQFF
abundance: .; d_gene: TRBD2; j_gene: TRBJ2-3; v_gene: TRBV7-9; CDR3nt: TGTGCCAGCTCTCCACGACTAGCGAACACAGATACGCAGTATTTT; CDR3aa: CASSPRLANTDTQYF
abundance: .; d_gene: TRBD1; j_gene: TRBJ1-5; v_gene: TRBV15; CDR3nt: TGTGCCACTGGGGACAGGATGAGTCAGCCCCAGCATTTT; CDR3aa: CATGDRMSQPQHF
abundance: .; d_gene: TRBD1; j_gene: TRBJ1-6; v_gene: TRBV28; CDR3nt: TGTGCCAGCAGTTTAGACCAGGGGGCGCGGGCCCTCCACTTT; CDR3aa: CASSLDQGARALHF
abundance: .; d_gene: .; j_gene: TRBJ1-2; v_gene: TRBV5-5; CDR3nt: TGTGCCAGCAGCTGGGCCGCGGGAGGCTACACCTTC; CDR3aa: CASSWAAGGYTF
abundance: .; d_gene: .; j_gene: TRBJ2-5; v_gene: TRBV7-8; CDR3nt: TGTGCCAGCAGCTTCTCGGTCCGAGAGACCCAGTACTTC; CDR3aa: CASSFSVRETQYF
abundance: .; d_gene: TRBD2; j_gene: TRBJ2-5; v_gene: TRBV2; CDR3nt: TGTGCCAGCAGTGAAACTCCAGCGGGGGCACAAGAGACCCAGTACTTC; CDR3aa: CASSETPAGAQETQYF
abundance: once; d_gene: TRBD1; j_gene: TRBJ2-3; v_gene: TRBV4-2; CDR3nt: TGTGCCAGCAGCCAAGATGCATCCGGGACAGAGGGATGGAAAAAGCAGTATTTT; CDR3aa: CASSQDASGTEGWKKQYF
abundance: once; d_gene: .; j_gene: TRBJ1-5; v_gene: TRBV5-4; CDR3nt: TGTGCCAGCAGCTTGGGAGGTGGGAGCGGAAATCAGCCCCAGCATTTT; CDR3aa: CASSLGGGSGNQPQHF
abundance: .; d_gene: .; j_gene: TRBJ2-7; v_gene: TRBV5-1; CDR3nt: TGCGCCAGCGGAACAGGGTTGGCATACTACGAGCAGTACTTC; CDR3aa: CASGTGLAYYEQYF
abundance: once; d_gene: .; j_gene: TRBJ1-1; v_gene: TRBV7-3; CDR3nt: TGTGCCAGCAGCTCCCAGGGAGGGACTGAAGCTTTCTTT; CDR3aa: CASSSQGGTEAFF
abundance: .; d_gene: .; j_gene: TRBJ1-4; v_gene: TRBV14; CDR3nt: TGTGCCAGCAGCGGAGGAGGGGCCTATAATGAAAAACTGTTTTTT; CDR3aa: CASSGGGAYNEKLFF
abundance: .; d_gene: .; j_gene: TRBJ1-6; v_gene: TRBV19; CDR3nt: TGTGCCAGTAGTATGAGGGAGGATAATTCACCCCTCCACTTT; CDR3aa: CASSMREDNSPLHF
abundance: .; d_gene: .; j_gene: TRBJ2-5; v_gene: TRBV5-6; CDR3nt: TGTGCCAGCAGCTTGGGCGTCCAAGAGACCCAGTACTTC; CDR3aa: CASSLGVQETQYF